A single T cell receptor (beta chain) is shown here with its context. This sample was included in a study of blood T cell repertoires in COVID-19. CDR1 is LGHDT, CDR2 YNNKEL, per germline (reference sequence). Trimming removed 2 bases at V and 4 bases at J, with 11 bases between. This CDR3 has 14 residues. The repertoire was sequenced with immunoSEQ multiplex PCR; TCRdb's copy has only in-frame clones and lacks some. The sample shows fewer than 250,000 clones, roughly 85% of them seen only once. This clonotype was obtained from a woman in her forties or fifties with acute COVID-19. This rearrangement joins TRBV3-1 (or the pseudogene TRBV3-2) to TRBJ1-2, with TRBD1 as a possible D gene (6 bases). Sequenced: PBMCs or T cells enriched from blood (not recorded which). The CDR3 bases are TGTGCCAGCAGCCAAACCGGGACACCCTATGGCTACACCTTC. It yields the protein CASSQTGTPYGYTF.